One and the same sample provided the 29 T cell receptor beta chains below, sequenced in a study of blood T cell repertoires in COVID-19. TCRdb keeps only in-frame clones here, not all; method: immunoSEQ multiplex PCR. The table has 110,000 to 150,000 clones, approximately 80% seen once. Sample: peripheral blood. These receptors came from a woman between 45 and 65 years old with acute or convalescent COVID-19.

This clone was counted a few times. V and J are TRBV19 and TRBJ1-2; possibly TRBD1 for D (6 bases). CDR3 length: 14 amino acids. Germline values: CDR1 LNHDA, CDR2 SQIVND (reference sequence). V shed 3 bases and J shed 0 bases, with 8 bases lying between them. The CDR3 sequence is CASSIRTANYGYTF. The CDR3 DNA follows: TGTGCCAGTAGTATTCGGACAGCTAACTATGGCTACACCTTC.

The rearrangement uses TRBV2 and TRBJ1-1; D remains unclear. The CDR3 is 11 residues long. The V gene lost 7 bases and the J gene lost 1 base, with 4 bases spanning the gap. CDR1 is SNHLY, CDR2 FYNNEI, per germline. CDR3 DNA sequence: TGTGCCAGCACAGGGAACACTGAAGCTTTCTTT. This translates into CASTGNTEAFF.

In its sample, this clone was seen once. V is TRBV3-1 (or the pseudogene TRBV3-2) and J is TRBJ2-2, with a tentative D call TRBD1 (6 bases). This CDR3 has 17 amino acids. Germline CDR1 and CDR2: LGHDT and YNNKEL (reference sequence). V lost 0 bases, J lost 1 base, and 12 bases lay in between. CDR3 DNA sequence: TGTGCCAGCAGCCAAGATAAGTCCAGGGGGAACACCGGGGAGCTGTTTTTT. It encodes CASSQDKSRGNTGELFF.

The chain recombines TRBV10-1 with TRBJ1-5; D perhaps matches TRBD1 (5 bases). Trimming took off 11 bases at V and 2 bases at J, with 16 bases between the two ends. This CDR3 spans 14 amino acids. Germline lookup yields CDR1 WNHNN and CDR2 SYGVQD (reference sequence). The CDR3 coding sequence is TGCGCCTTCAGGAGGGGAGATGGCAATCAGCCCCAGCATTTT. It encodes CAFRRGDGNQPQHF.

The V call is TRBV5-1, the J call TRBJ1-4; D is ambiguous. This CDR3 contains 16 residues. The V end was cut by 0 bases, the J end by 0 bases, with 9 bases between. The germline CDR1 and CDR2 sequences are SGHRS and YFSETQ. The CDR3 loop is CASSLGGGATNEKLFF. CDR3 nucleotide sequence: TGCGCCAGCAGCTTGGGAGGCGGGGCAACTAATGAAAAACTGTTTTTT.

The chain combines TRBV5-1 with TRBJ2-7, with 9 bases that match TRBD1. The CDR3 totals 17 residues. Trimming took 5 bases from V and 3 from J; bases not matched to a gene: 15. Germline CDR1 reads SGHRS; CDR2 reads YFSETQ. The CDR3 DNA is TGCGCCAGCAGGGCGGGACAGGGAATGGCTATGGGCTACGAGCAGTACTTC. It yields the protein CASRAGQGMAMGYEQYF. The complete variable domain, with remaining parts taken from reference TRBV5-1 and TRBJ2-7, reads KAGVTQTPRYLIKTRGQQVTLSCSPISGHRSVSWYQQTPGQGLQFLFEYFSETQRNKGNFPGRFSGRQFSNSRSEMNVSTLELGDSALYLCASRAGQGMAMGYEQYFGPGTRLTVT.

The chain joins TRBV5-1 to TRBJ2-3, with 9 nucleotides matching TRBD1. Looked up from germline, CDR1 is SGHRS and CDR2 is YFSETQ. This CDR3 comprises 14 residues. With V trimmed by 2 bases and J by 3 bases, 1 base remained unmatched. CDR3 protein: CASSFGQGTDTQYF. The CDR3 DNA reads TGCGCCAGCAGCTTTGGACAGGGGACAGATACGCAGTATTTT. The full variable domain, in which reference TRBV5-1 and TRBJ2-3 provide the parts outside the CDR3, is KAGVTQTPRYLIKTRGQQVTLSCSPISGHRSVSWYQQTPGQGLQFLFEYFSETQRNKGNFPGRFSGRQFSNSRSEMNVSTLELGDSALYLCASSFGQGTDTQYFGPGTRLTVL.

The chain carries TRBV6-4 and TRBJ1-1; possibly TRBD1 for D (6 bases). The CDR3 is 13 residues long. From germline, CDR1 is MRHNA and CDR2 SNTAGT. V lost 6 bases and J 5 bases, leaving 13 bases between the germline ends. The CDR3 protein is CASRAQGGTEAFF. The CDR3 nucleotides read TGTGCCAGCAGAGCACAGGGCGGGACTGAAGCTTTCTTT.

CDR3 DNA: TGTGCCAGCAGTTACTCGAAACCAGGGGCGAGCTATGGCTACACCTTC. Translated, it gives CASSYSKPGASYGYTF. The chain is built from TRBV6-5 and TRBJ1-2; D might be TRBD1 (6 bases). The V end was cut by 0 bases, the J end by 4 bases, with 15 bases between. Germline CDR1 reads MNHEY; CDR2 reads SVGAGI. The CDR3 has 16 residues.

The J gene is TRBJ2-7, the V gene TRBV9, with no clear D. The CDR3 sequence is 12 residues long. The germline V gene encodes CDR1 SGDLS and CDR2 YYNGEE. The germline V and J ends were trimmed by 0 bases and 5 bases, with 6 bases remaining between them. The DNA for the CDR3 is TGTGCCAGCAGCGTAGCTTTTGACGAGCAGTACTTC. Its translation is CASSVAFDEQYF. Using reference TRBV9 and TRBJ2-7 for the parts outside the CDR3, the full variable domain is DSGVTQTPKHLITATGQRVTLRCSPRSGDLSVYWYQQSLDQGLQFLIQYYNGEERAKGNILERFSAQQFPDLHSELNLSSLELGDSALYFCASSVAFDEQYFGPGTRLTVT.

The table lists this clone with a few counts. V and J are TRBV19 and TRBJ1-2, with D perhaps matching TRBD1 (6 bases). V lost 9 bases to trimming and J lost 5 bases, with 16 bases between them. The CDR3 is made up of 13 amino acids. Germline V gene sequence: CDR1 LNHDA, CDR2 SQIVND (reference sequence). CDR3 bases: TGTGCCAGCAGATGGACAGCCACGTATGGCTACACCTTC. This codes for CASRWTATYGYTF.

The V and J genes are TRBV2 and TRBJ2-3; D is perhaps TRBD2 (6 bases). Trimming took 10 bases from V and 6 from J, leaving 20 bases between them. The CDR3 is 14 amino acids. Per the germline V gene, CDR1 is SNHLY and CDR2 is FYNNEI. The CDR3 here is CAINRDSLRDTQYF. The CDR3 region has the DNA TGTGCCATTAACCGGGACTCCCTCAGGGATACGCAGTATTTT. Together with reference TRBV2 and TRBJ2-3, the CDR3 gives the full variable domain: EPEVTQTPSHQVTQMGQEVILRCVPISNHLYFYWYRQILGQKVEFLVSFYNNEISEKSEIFDDQFSVERPDGSNFTLKIRSTKLEDSAMYFCAINRDSLRDTQYFGPGTRLTVL.

V gene TRBV10-2 combines with J gene TRBJ2-7; 8 positions match TRBD2. With 7 bases clipped from V and 4 bases from J, the junction kept 6 bases outside the gene matches. The CDR3 totals 13 residues. Per the germline V gene, CDR1 is WSHSY and CDR2 is SAAADI. CDR3 in amino acids: CASIGLASYEQYF. The CDR3 coding sequence is TGCGCCAGCATCGGACTAGCCAGTTACGAGCAGTACTTC.

The V gene is TRBV6-5, the J gene TRBJ2-3; 9 bases are shared with TRBD1. The CDR3 runs to 14 residues. Germline CDR1 and CDR2: MNHEY and SVGAGI. V shed 6 bases and J 5 bases; nucleotides not matched to a gene: 6. The CDR3 reads CASRSTGGVDTQYF. The CDR3 nucleotides read TGTGCCAGCAGGTCGACAGGGGGTGTAGATACGCAGTATTTT.

This clone was counted a few times. The chain's CDR3 is CASSVQVTTDTQYF. CDR3 sequence (DNA): TGTGCCAGCAGCGTACAGGTTACCACAGATACGCAGTATTTT. V and J are TRBV11-2 and TRBJ2-3; D may be TRBD1 (5 bases). Germline CDR1 SGHAT, CDR2 FQNNGV. Trimming left V 5 bases short and J 2 bases short, with 11 bases between. This CDR3 has 14 residues.

V is TRBV27 and J is TRBJ1-2, with D possibly being TRBD1 (6 bases). The germline V gene encodes CDR1 MNHEY and CDR2 SMNVEV (reference sequence). Trimming shortened V by 6 bases and J by 1 base, and 12 bases separated the two germline ends. The CDR3 runs to 14 residues. This CDR3 reads CASSADRDNYGYTF. The CDR3 DNA reads TGTGCCAGCAGCGCGGACAGAGATAACTATGGCTACACCTTC.

The V gene is TRBV9, the J gene TRBJ2-1; TRBD1 matches 7 bases. Germline trimming cut 4 bases from V and 2 bases from J; bases unmatched to any gene: 15. In germline, CDR1 is SGDLS, CDR2 YYNGEE. CDR3 length: 18 amino acids. The CDR3 coding sequence is TGTGCCAGCAGCTCCAACCAGATGGGGACAGAAACCTACAATGAGCAGTTCTTC. It specifies CASSSNQMGTETYNEQFF.

This clone showed up just a few times. This chain uses TRBV27 with TRBJ1-5; D call uncertain. CDR3 size: 14 residues. Trimming left V 0 bases short and J 7 bases short, with 10 bases between. Per germline, CDR1 MNHEY and CDR2 SMNVEV (reference sequence). The CDR3 is CASSLSAGNQPQHF. CDR3 coding DNA: TGTGCCAGCAGTTTATCGGCGGGGAACCAGCCCCAGCATTTT.

The genes are TRBV11-2 and TRBJ1-2; possible D gene TRBD1, 6 bases. Deletions cut 5 bases from V and 5 bases from J, with 9 bases between. CDR3 length: 12 amino acids. The germline CDR1 and CDR2 sequences are SGHAT and FQNNGV. The CDR3 coding sequence is TGTGCCAGCAGCGAAAGGGGGTATGGCTACACCTTC. Amino acids: CASSERGYGYTF. Full variable domain (outside the CDR3, taken from reference TRBV11-2 and TRBJ1-2): EAGVAQSPRYKIIEKRQSVAFWCNPISGHATLYWYQQILGQGPKLLIQFQNNGVVDDSQLPKDRFSAERLKGVDSTLKIQPAKLEDSAVYLCASSERGYGYTFGSGTRLTVV.

This clone was picked up one time. The chain uses TRBV3-1 (or the pseudogene TRBV3-2) and TRBJ1-5, with 11 bases matching TRBD1. This CDR3 comprises 16 residues. J was trimmed by 4 bases and V by 4 bases; bases with no gene match: 6. Per germline, CDR1 LGHDT and CDR2 YNNKEL (reference sequence). In DNA, the CDR3 is TGTGCCAGCAGCCTCGGGACAGGGGGGTTAAATCAGCCCCAGCATTTT. Encoded protein: CASSLGTGGLNQPQHF.

The chain links TRBV7-2 to TRBJ1-2; D perhaps matches TRBD1 (6 bases). V lost 5 bases to trimming and J lost 0 bases, with 13 bases between them. CDR1 and CDR2 from the germline V gene are SGHTA and FQGNSA. The CDR3 covers 15 residues. CDR3 amino acids: CASSDLPGANYGYTF. Here the CDR3 DNA reads TGTGCCAGCAGCGACCTCCCAGGGGCTAACTATGGCTACACCTTC. The whole variable domain, remainder taken from reference TRBV7-2 and TRBJ1-2, is GAGVSQSPSNKVTEKGKDVELRCDPISGHTALYWYRQSLGQGLEFLIYFQGNSAPDKSGLPSDRFSAERTGGSVSTLTIQRTQQEDSAVYLCASSDLPGANYGYTFGSGTRLTVV.

V usage is TRBV15 and J usage is TRBJ1-2, with D tentatively TRBD1 (6 bases). The CDR3 contains 13 residues. Per the germline V gene, CDR1 is LNHNV and CDR2 is YYDKDF (reference sequence). Trimming removed 4 bases from V and 5 bases from J, with 11 bases in between. CDR3 in amino acids: CATSTDSLYGYTF. The DNA for the CDR3 is TGTGCCACCAGCACGGACAGCCTATATGGCTACACCTTC. Drawing the rest from reference TRBV15 and TRBJ1-2, the complete variable domain is DAMVIQNPRYQVTQFGKPVTLSCSQTLNHNVMYWYQQKSSQAPKLLFHYYDKDFNNEADTPDNFQSRRPNTSFCFLDIRSPGLGDTAMYLCATSTDSLYGYTFGSGTRLTVV.

The V gene is TRBV6-2 or TRBV6-3, the J gene TRBJ2-1; 9 nucleotides agree with TRBD2. The CDR3 is made up of 16 amino acids. Germline V gene lookup returns CDR1 MNHEY and CDR2 SVGEGT. Trimming removed 5 bases from V and 5 bases from J; junction bases left unmatched: 10. The DNA for the CDR3 is TGTGCCAGCAGTCCATCGCGGGGGGGAGGCAACAATGAGCAGTTCTTC. Encoded protein: CASSPSRGGGNNEQFF.

The rearrangement joins TRBV5-4 to TRBJ1-5, with 7 bases matching TRBD1. Looked up from germline, CDR1 is SGHNT and CDR2 is YYREEE (reference sequence). The CDR3 extends over 14 amino acids. V lost 4 bases to trimming and J lost 7 bases; unmatched junction nucleotides: 8. The CDR3 bases are TGTGCCAGCAGCCGTGGAGGGGGCCAGCAGCCCCAGCATTTT. This codes for CASSRGGGQQPQHF.

This chain uses TRBV18 with TRBJ1-2; TRBD1 matches at 9 bases. Trimming cost V 6 bases and J 3 bases; bases outside gene matches: 5. This CDR3 contains 14 residues. Germline CDR1 reads KGHSH; CDR2 reads LQKENI. The CDR3 DNA reads TGTGCCAGCTCCCCGCGGGACAGGGACTATGGCTACACCTTC. Protein product: CASSPRDRDYGYTF.

The rearrangement uses TRBV19 and TRBJ1-6, with D perhaps TRBD1 (5 bases). The germline V and J ends were trimmed by 7 bases and 12 bases, with 25 bases remaining between them. Germline CDR1 and CDR2: LNHDA and SQIVND (reference sequence). CDR3 length: 16 amino acids. Here the CDR3 DNA reads TGTGCCAGTACGCCAACAAGCGGGGGAGTGGACAAACCCCTCCACTTT. Amino acids: CASTPTSGGVDKPLHF.

The V and J genes are TRBV3-1 (or the pseudogene TRBV3-2) and TRBJ2-1; no reliable D call. V was clipped by 1 base and J by 5 bases, with 6 bases between them. CDR3 size: 13 residues. Germline V lookup: CDR1 LGHDT, CDR2 YNNKEL (reference sequence). CDR3 bases: TGTGCCAGCAGCCAAGTGCAGGACAATGAGCAGTTCTTC. It translates to CASSQVQDNEQFF.

The chain couples TRBV5-1 to TRBJ2-2; D is ambiguous. Germline lookup yields CDR1 SGHRS and CDR2 YFSETQ. V was cut by 0 bases and J by 5 bases, with 8 bases left in between. The CDR3 totals 14 residues. Here the CDR3 DNA reads TGCGCCAGCAGCTTGGGAGAGGTGACCGGGGAGCTGTTTTTT. It specifies CASSLGEVTGELFF.

V and J are TRBV7-2 and TRBJ1-3; D is uncertain. Germline loops: CDR1 SGHTA, CDR2 FQGNSA. Trimming pared 2 bases from V and 8 bases from J, leaving 16 bases between. This CDR3 comprises 15 residues. CDR3 residues: CASSLWLSGGDTIYF. DNA of the CDR3: TGTGCCAGCAGCTTATGGCTCTCCGGCGGGGACACCATATATTTT.